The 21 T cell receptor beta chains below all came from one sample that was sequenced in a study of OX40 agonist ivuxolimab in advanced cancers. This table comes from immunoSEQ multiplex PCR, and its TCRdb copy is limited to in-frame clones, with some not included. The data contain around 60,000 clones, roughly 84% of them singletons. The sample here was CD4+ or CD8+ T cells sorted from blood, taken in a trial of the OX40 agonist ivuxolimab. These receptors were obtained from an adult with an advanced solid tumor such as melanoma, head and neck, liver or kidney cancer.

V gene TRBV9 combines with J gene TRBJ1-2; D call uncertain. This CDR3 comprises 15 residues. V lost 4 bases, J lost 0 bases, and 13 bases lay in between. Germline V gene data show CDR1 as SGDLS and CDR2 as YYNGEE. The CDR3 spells CASSPGGSANYGYTF. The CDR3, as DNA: TGTGCCAGCAGCCCTGGCGGGAGCGCTAACTATGGCTACACCTTC.

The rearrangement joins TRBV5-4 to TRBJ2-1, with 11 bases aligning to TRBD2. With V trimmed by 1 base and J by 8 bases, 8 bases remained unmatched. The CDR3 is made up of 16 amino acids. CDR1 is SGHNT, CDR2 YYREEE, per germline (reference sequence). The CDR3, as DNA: TGTGCCAGCAGCTTGTTCGTGACTAGCGGGGAAGATGAGCAGTTCTTC. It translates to CASSLFVTSGEDEQFF.

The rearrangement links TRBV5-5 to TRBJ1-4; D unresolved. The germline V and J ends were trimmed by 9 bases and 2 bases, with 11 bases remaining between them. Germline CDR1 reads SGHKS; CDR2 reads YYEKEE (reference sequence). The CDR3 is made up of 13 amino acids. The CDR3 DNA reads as TGTGCCACCTCGCTCAGCACTAATGAAAAACTGTTTTTT. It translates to CATSLSTNEKLFF.

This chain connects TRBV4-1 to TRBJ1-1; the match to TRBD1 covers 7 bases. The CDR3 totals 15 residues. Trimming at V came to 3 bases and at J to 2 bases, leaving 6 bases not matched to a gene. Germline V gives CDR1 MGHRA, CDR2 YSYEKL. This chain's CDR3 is CASSQTGQLNTEAFF. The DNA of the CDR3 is TGCGCCAGCAGCCAGACGGGACAGCTAAACACTGAAGCTTTCTTT.

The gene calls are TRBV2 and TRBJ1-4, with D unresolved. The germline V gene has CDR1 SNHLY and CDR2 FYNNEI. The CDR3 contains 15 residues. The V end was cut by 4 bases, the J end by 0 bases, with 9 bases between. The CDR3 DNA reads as TGTGCCAGCAGTGTAAGACGGGCAACTAATGAAAAACTGTTTTTT. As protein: CASSVRRATNEKLFF.

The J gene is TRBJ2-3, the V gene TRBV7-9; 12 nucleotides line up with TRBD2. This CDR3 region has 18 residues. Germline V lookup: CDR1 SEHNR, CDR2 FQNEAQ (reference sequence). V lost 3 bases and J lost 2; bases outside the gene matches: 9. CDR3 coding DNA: TGTGCCAGCAGCTTGGGACTAGCGGGCGGCACCTTCACAGATACGCAGTATTTT. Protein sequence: CASSLGLAGGTFTDTQYF. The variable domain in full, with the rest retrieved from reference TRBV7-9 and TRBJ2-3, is DTGVSQNPRHKITKRGQNVTFRCDPISEHNRLYWYRQTLGQGPEFLTYFQNEAQLEKSRLLSDRFSAERPKGSFSTLEIQRTEQGDSAMYLCASSLGLAGGTFTDTQYFGPGTRLTVL.

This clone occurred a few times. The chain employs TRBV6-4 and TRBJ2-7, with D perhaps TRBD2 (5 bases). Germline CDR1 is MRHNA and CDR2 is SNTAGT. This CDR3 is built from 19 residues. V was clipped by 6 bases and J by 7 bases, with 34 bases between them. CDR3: CASRPPGAEWPPRLQEQYF. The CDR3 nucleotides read TGTGCCAGCAGACCCCCCGGAGCGGAGTGGCCCCCTCGACTACAGGAGCAGTACTTC.

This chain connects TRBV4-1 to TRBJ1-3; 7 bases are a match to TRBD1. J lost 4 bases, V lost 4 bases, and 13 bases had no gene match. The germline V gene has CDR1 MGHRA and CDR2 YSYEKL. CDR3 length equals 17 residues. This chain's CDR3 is CASSRKGGPGSGNTIYF. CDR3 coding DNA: TGCGCCAGCAGCCGGAAAGGGGGCCCGGGTTCGGGAAACACCATATATTTT.

The CDR3 sequence is CASSRQQGRDTQYF. CDR3 nucleotide sequence: TGTGCCAGCAGCCGGCAACAGGGTCGAGATACGCAGTATTTT. The V and J genes are TRBV14 and TRBJ2-3, with D possibly TRBD1 on 6 matching bases. This CDR3 has 14 amino acids. The V end was cut by 4 bases, the J end by 5 bases, with 13 bases between. From germline, CDR1 is SGHDN and CDR2 FVKESK.

The CDR3 sequence: CASSDSGHGTGPYEQYF. The CDR3, as DNA: TGTGCCAGCAGTGACTCGGGGCACGGGACAGGGCCCTACGAGCAGTACTTC. The chain is built from TRBV6-4 and TRBJ2-7; 9 nucleotides match TRBD1. The CDR3 is made up of 17 amino acids. V dropped 0 bases and J dropped 2; count of bases not matched to a gene: 8. Germline CDR1 MRHNA, CDR2 SNTAGT.

The CDR3 coding sequence is TGTGCCAGCAGCCCCCGCCCCACCGGGAGTGAAAAACTGTTTTTT. Encoded protein: CASSPRPTGSEKLFF. This chain joins TRBV9 and TRBJ1-4; D remains ambiguous. CDR3 length: 15 residues. The germline V gene has CDR1 SGDLS and CDR2 YYNGEE. The V and J ends lost 4 bases and 7 bases respectively, with 17 bases between them.

The CDR3 sequence: CASSLRVTGIFIHEQYF. The CDR3 DNA is TGTGCCAGCAGCTTACGGGTGACAGGGATTTTCATCCACGAGCAGTACTTC. The chain has TRBV7-2 and TRBJ2-7; 7 bases line up with TRBD1. The CDR3 extends over 17 amino acids. V trimming: 2 bases; J trimming: 5 bases; junction bases outside the gene matches: 15. From germline, CDR1 is SGHTA and CDR2 FQGNSA.

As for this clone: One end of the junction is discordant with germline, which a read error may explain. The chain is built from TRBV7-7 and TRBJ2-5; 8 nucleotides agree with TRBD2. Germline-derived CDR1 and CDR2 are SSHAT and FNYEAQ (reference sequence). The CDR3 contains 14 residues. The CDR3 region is CASSLAGQQETQYF. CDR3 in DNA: TGTGCTAGCAGCTTAGCGGGACAACAAGAGACCCAGTACTTC.

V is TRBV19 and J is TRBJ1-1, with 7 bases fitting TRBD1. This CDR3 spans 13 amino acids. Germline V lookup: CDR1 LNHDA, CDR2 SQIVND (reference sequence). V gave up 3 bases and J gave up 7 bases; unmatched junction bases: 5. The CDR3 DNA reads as TGTGCCAGTAGTATTGGGGACAGATTTGAAGCTTTCTTT. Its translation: CASSIGDRFEAFF.

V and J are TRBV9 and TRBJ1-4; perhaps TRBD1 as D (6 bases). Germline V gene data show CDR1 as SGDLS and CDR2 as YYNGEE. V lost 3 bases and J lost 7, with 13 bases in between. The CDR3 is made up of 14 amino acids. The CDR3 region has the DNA TGTGCCAGCAGCGCCGCGGGACATTTTGAAAAACTGTTTTTT. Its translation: CASSAAGHFEKLFF.

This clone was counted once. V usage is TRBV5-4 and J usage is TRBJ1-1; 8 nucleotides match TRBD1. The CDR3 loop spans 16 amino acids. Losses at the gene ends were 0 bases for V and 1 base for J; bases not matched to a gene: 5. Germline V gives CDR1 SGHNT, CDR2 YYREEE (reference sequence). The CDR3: CASSLAQGARNTEAFF. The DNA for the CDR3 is TGTGCCAGCAGCTTGGCGCAGGGGGCGCGGAACACTGAAGCTTTCTTT.

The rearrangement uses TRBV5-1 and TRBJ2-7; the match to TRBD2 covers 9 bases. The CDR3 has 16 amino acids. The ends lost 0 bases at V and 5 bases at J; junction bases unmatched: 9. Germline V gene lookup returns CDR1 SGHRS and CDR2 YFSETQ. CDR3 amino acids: CASSLERGGAVDEQYF. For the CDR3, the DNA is TGCGCCAGCAGCTTGGAACGCGGGGGGGCCGTCGACGAGCAGTACTTC.

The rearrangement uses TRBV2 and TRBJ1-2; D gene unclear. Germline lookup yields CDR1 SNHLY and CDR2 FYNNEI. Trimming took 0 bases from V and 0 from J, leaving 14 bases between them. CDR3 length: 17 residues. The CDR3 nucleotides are TGTGCCAGCAGTGAAGCTTTCCTGGTGCGGACTAACTATGGCTACACCTTC. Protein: CASSEAFLVRTNYGYTF.

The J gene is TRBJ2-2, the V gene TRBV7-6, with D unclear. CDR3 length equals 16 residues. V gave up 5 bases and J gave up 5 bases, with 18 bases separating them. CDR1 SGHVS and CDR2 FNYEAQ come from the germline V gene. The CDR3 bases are TGTGCCAGCAGCCCCATCGGCGGTGTAACTACCGGGGAGCTGTTTTTT. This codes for CASSPIGGVTTGELFF.

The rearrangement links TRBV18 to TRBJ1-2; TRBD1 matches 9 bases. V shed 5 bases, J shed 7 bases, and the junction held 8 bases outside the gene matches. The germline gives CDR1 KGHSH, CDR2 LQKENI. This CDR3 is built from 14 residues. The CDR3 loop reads CASSNGTGFLGYTF. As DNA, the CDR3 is TGTGCCAGCTCAAACGGGACAGGGTTTCTTGGCTACACCTTC.

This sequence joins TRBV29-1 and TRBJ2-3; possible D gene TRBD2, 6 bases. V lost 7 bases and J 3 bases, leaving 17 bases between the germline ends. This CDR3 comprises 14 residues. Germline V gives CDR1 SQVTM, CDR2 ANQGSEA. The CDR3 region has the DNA TGCAGCGGGGTGTTGGGGGGTCCGACAGATACGCAGTATTTT. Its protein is CSGVLGGPTDTQYF.